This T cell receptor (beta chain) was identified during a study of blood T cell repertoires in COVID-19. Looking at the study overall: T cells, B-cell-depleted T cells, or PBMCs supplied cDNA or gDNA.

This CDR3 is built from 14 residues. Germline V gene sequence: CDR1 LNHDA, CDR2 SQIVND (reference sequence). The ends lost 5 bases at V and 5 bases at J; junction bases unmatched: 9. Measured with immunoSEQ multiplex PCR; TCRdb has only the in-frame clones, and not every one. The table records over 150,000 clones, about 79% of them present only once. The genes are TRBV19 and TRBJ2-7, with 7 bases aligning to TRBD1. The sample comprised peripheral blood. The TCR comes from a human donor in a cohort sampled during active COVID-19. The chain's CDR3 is CASSHGQAVHEQYF. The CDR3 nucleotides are TGTGCCAGTAGTCACGGACAGGCGGTCCACGAGCAGTACTTC.